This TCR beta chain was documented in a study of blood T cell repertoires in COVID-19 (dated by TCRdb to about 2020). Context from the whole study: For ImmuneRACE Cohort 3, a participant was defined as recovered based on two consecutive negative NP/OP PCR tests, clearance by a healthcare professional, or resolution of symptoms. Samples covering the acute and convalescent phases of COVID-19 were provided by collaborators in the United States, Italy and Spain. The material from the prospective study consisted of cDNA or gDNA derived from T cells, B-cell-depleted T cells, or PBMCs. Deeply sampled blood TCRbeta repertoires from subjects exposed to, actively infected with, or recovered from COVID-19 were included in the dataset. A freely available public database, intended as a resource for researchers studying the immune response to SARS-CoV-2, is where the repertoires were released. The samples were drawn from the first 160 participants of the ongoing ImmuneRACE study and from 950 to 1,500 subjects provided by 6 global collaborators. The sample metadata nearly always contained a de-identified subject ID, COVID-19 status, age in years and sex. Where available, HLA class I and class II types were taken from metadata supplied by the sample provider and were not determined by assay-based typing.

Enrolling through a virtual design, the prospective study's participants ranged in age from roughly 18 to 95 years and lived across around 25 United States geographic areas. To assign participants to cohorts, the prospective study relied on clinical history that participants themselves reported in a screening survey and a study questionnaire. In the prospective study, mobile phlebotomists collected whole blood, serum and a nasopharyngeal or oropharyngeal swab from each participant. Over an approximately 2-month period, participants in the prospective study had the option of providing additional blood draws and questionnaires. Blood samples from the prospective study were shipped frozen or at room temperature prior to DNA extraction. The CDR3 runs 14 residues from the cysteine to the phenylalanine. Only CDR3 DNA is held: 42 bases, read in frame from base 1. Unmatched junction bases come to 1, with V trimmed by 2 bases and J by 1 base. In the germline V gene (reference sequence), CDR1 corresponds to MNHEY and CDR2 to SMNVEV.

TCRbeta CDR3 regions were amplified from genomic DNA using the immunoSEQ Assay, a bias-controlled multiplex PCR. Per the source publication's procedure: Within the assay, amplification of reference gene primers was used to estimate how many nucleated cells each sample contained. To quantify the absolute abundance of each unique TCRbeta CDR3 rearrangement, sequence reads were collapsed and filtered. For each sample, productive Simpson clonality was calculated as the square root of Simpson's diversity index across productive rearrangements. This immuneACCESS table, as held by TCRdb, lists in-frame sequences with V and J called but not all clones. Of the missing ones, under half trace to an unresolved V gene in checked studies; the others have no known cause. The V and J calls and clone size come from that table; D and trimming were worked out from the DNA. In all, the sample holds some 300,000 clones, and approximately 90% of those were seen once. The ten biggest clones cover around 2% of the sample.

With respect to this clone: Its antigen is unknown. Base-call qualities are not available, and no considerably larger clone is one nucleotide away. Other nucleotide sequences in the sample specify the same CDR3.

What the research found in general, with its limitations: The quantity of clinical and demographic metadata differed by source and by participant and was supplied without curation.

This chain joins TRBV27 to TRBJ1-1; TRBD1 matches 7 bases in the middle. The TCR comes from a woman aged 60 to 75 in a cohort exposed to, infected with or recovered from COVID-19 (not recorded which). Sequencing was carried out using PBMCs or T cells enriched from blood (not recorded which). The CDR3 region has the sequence CASSLGTANTEAFF. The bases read TGTGCCAGCAGTTTAGGGACAGCGAACACTGAAGCTTTCTTT.